This paragraph reports one T cell receptor (beta chain). Template input was genomic DNA from bulk tumor (around 630 ng per sample). Multiple widely separated biopsies were taken from each primary tumor at surgery. Curative operations were performed on patients who had untreated, newly diagnosed non-small cell lung cancer. Newly diagnosed patients with non-small cell lung cancer who were having surgery with curative intent served as donors. Germline CDR1 SGHAT, CDR2 FQNNGV. V lost 1 base and J 0 bases, leaving 13 bases between the germline ends. The CDR3 loop spans 18 amino acids. The sample belongs to a study of immune heterogeneity within non-small cell lung tumors. Amplification of TCR beta CDR3 was performed by multiplex PCR with 32 V and 13 J primers. TCRdb itself ran the multiplex PCR reads through MiXCR, one entry per CDR3 protein. The sample includes about 10,000 distinct CDR3 sequences, more than 25% of them seen just once.

The chain carries TRBV11-2 and TRBJ1-6; D remains unclear. What was sequenced was lung tumor tissue. This clonotype originated in a woman between 50 and 59 years old with non-small cell lung cancer. The CDR3: CASSLAVRASSYNSPLHF. CDR3 bases: TGTGCCAGCAGCTTAGCGGTACGGGCGAGCTCCTATAATTCACCCCTCCACTTT.